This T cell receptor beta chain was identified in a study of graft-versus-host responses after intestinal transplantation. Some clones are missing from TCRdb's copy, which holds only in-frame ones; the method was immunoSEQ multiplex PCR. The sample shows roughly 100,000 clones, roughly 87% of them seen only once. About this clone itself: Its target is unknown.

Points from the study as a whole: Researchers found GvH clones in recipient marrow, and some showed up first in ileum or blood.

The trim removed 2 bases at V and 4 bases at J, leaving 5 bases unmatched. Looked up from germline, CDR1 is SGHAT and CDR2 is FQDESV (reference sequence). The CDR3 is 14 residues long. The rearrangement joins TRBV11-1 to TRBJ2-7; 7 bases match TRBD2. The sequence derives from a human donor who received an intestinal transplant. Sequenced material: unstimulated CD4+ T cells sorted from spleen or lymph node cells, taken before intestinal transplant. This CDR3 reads CASSLYRTSYEQYF. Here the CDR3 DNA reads TGTGCCAGCAGCTTATATAGGACTAGTTACGAGCAGTACTTC.